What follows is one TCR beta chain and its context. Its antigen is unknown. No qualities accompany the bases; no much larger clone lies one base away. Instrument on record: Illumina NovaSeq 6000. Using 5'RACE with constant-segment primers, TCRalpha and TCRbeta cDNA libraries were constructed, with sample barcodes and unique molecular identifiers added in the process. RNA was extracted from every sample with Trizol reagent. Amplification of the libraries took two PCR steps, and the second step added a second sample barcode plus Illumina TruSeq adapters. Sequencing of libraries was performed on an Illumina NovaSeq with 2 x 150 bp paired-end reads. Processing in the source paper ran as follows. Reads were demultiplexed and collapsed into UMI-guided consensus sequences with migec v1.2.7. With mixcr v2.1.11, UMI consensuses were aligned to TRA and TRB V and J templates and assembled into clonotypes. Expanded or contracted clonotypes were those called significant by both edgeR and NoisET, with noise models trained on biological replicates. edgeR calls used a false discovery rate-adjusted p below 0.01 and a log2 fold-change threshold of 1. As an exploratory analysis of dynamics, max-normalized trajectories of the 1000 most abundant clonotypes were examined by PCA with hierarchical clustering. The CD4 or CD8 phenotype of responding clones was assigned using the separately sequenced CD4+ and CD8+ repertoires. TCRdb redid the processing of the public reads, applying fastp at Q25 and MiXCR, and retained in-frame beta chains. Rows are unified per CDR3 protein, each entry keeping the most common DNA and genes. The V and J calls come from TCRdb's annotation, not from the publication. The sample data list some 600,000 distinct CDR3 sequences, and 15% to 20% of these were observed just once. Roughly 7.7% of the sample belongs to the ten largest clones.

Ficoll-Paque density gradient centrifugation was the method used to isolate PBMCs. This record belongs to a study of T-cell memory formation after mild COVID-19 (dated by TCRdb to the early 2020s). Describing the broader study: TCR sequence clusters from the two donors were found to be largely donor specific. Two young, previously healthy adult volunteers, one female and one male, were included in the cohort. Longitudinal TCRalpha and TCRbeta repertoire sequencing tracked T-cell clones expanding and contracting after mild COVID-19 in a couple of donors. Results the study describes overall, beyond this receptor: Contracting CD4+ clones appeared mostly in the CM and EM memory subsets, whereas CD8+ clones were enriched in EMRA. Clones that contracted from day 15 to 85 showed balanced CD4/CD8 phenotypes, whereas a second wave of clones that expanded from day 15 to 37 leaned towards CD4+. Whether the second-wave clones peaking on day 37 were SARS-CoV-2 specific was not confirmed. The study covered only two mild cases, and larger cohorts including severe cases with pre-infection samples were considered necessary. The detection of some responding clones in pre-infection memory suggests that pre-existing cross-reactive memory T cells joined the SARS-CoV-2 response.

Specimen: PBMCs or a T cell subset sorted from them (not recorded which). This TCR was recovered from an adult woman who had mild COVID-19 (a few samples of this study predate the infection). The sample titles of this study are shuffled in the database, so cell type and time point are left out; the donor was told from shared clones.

The CDR3 in this case is CASSPSDSGEQYF. The DNA is TGTGCCAGCAGCCCCTCGGACAGTGGCGAGCAGTACTTC. The rearranged chain carries TRBV9 and TRBJ2-7, and possibly TRBD1, on 6 matching bases. Its CDR3 holds 13 amino acids, cysteine through phenylalanine. Only the CDR3 DNA is retained, 39 bases long and in frame from the first base. The junction shows trimming of 4 bases on V and 6 bases on J, plus 14 bases between the germline ends. Sequences SGDLS (CDR1) and YYNGEE (CDR2) are obtained from the germline V gene.